These 24 T cell receptor beta chains came from one sample sequenced in a study of T cell repertoires in cytomegalovirus infection. Antigen specificity for these receptors is unknown. MiXCR, applied by TCRdb to the reads, yields one record per CDR3 protein. The table has 300,000 to 400,000 distinct CDR3 sequences, almost 30% seen once. The sequenced sample was cultured PBMCs, obtained from culture after CMV antigen stimulation. The receptors stem from a human donor in good health (CMV status not recorded). Some clones in this sample may be carry-over from other donors' samples.

The rearrangement uses TRBV5-1 and TRBJ1-1; D not resolved. The CDR3 has 14 amino acids. Deletions cut 0 bases from V and 5 bases from J, with 11 bases between. Germline CDR1 is SGHRS and CDR2 is YFSETQ. In DNA form, the CDR3 reads TGCGCCAGCAGCTTGGGTTCGGGGAGGACTGAAGCTTTCTTT. Its translation is CASSLGSGRTEAFF.

This clonotype has a handful of counts. The chain carries TRBV12-3 or TRBV12-4 and TRBJ1-2; no definite D call. The germline V and J ends were trimmed by 5 bases and 8 bases, with 15 bases remaining between them. The CDR3 extends over 13 amino acids. The CDR3 coding sequence is TGTGCCAGCAGTCCCCTGGAGGCGGGAGGCTACACCTTC. It codes for CASSPLEAGGYTF.

The rearrangement uses TRBV6-2 or TRBV6-3 and TRBJ2-6; D not certain. Germline CDR1 reads MNHEY; CDR2 reads SVGEGT. Deletions cut 5 bases from V and 4 bases from J, with 9 bases between. This CDR3 comprises 14 residues. The CDR3, as DNA: TGTGCCAGCAGTAGGATCGCCGGGGCCAACGTCCTGACTTTC. Its translation is CASSRIAGANVLTF.

The J gene is TRBJ1-1, the V gene TRBV6-5; tentatively, D is TRBD1 (6 bases). The length of the CDR3 is 13 residues. CDR1 and CDR2 (germline): MNHEY, SVGAGI. Trimming removed 7 bases at V and 3 bases at J, with 12 bases between. DNA of the CDR3: TGTGCCAGCATGTACAGGGAATACACTGAAGCTTTCTTT. The encoded protein is CASMYREYTEAFF.

The chain joins TRBV7-9 to TRBJ1-4; possible D gene TRBD1, 5 bases. CDR3 length equals 15 residues. Trimming cost V 5 bases and J 7 bases, with 17 bases left between them. Germline V gene sequence: CDR1 SEHNR, CDR2 FQNEAQ (reference sequence). The CDR3 region is CASSLEGGEGEKLFF. CDR3 coding DNA: TGTGCCAGCAGCCTCGAAGGAGGGGAAGGTGAAAAACTGTTTTTT.

The chain uses TRBV12-3 or TRBV12-4 and TRBJ1-1; 7 bases are a match to TRBD1. Trimming cost V 6 bases and J 4 bases; bases outside gene matches: 5. The CDR3 has 13 amino acids. The CDR3 sequence: CASSNRGVTEAFF. The CDR3 DNA sequence: TGTGCCAGCAGCAACAGGGGAGTCACTGAAGCTTTCTTT.

The chain carries TRBV20-1 and TRBJ1-6, with a possible D match to TRBD1 (5 bases). Germline CDR1 reads DFQATT; CDR2 reads SNEGSKA (reference sequence). The length of the CDR3 is 15 residues. Trimming pared 2 bases from V and 4 bases from J, leaving 12 bases between. DNA of the CDR3: TGCAGTGCTAGACTTACGACAGCATATAATTCACCCCTCCACTTT. Protein product: CSARLTTAYNSPLHF.

The rearrangement links TRBV5-6 to TRBJ1-3, with 10 bases that match TRBD1. The CDR3 consists of 15 residues. Losses at the gene ends were 3 bases for V and 8 bases for J; bases not matched to a gene: 8. Germline-derived CDR1 and CDR2 are SGHDT and YYEEEE. The CDR3: CASSSPGTGVHTIYF. The CDR3 DNA sequence: TGTGCCAGCAGCTCTCCCGGGACAGGGGTGCACACCATATATTTT.

The chain has TRBV24-1 and TRBJ1-2, with 7 bases aligning to TRBD1. After removal of 2 bases from V and 3 bases from J, the junction contained 5 bases not matched to a gene. The CDR3 has 15 residues. Germline CDR1 KGHDR, CDR2 SFDVKD. CDR3 loop: CATSDSGTEDYGYTF. The DNA for the CDR3 is TGTGCCACCAGTGATTCGGGGACAGAAGACTATGGCTACACCTTC.

The genes are TRBV7-6 and TRBJ1-4; D not certain. This CDR3 is built from 13 residues. The V end lost 1 base, the J end lost 3 bases, and 3 bases lay between the germline ends. CDR1 is SGHVS and CDR2 is FNYEAQ in the germline V gene. Here the CDR3 DNA reads TGTGCCAGCAGCTTAGTACCTAATGAAAAACTGTTTTTT. Amino acid sequence: CASSLVPNEKLFF.

The table lists this clonotype with many counts. V usage is TRBV12-3 or TRBV12-4 and J usage is TRBJ1-1, with 7 nucleotides matching TRBD1. There are 19 residues in the CDR3. After removal of 3 bases from V and 1 base from J, the junction contained 17 bases not matched to a gene. In DNA, the CDR3 is TGTGCCAGCAGTTTCCTCCCGTTGACAGGGAAGGGATCGAACACTGAAGCTTTCTTT. It specifies CASSFLPLTGKGSNTEAFF.

The sample holds a few counts of this clonotype. V and J are TRBV24-1 and TRBJ2-1; unclear D gene. The CDR3 is 13 amino acids. Trimming shortened V by 5 bases and J by 9 bases, and 13 bases separated the two germline ends. The germline V gene has CDR1 KGHDR and CDR2 SFDVKD. For the CDR3, the DNA is TGTGCCACCAGTGCGACGGTCCCCGGTGAGCAGTTCTTC. The encoded protein is CATSATVPGEQFF.

The rearrangement joins TRBV25-1 to TRBJ1-1, with TRBD1 as a possible D gene (5 bases). The CDR3 has 15 residues. V lost 8 bases and J lost 1, with 17 bases in between. The germline V gene has CDR1 MGHDK and CDR2 SYGVNS. DNA for the CDR3: TGTGCCAGCCATGGTAGAGGACACTCGAACACTGAAGCTTTCTTT. It encodes CASHGRGHSNTEAFF.

This clonotype occurred a few times. The chain uses TRBV20-1 and TRBJ2-6; tentative D call: TRBD2 (7 bases). V shed 6 bases and J shed 0 bases, with 12 bases lying between them. This CDR3 contains 15 residues. Germline V gene lookup returns CDR1 DFQATT and CDR2 SNEGSKA (reference sequence). The CDR3 loop reads CSAPGGASGANVLTF. The CDR3 DNA reads TGCAGTGCACCTGGGGGGGCCTCTGGGGCCAACGTCCTGACTTTC.

This clonotype appeared many times. V gene TRBV2 combines with J gene TRBJ2-1; 10 bases are shared with TRBD2. Trimming removed 7 bases from V and 2 bases from J; junction bases left unmatched: 17. Germline CDR1 and CDR2: SNHLY and FYNNEI. This CDR3 is 19 amino acids long. Written as DNA, the CDR3 is TGTGCCAGCACCCCCGGACTAGCGGCCGGTGAGTTTGCCTACAATGAGCAGTTCTTC. Translation gives CASTPGLAAGEFAYNEQFF.

This clonotype has more than one count but fewer than ten. The chain is built from TRBV27 and TRBJ1-1; D is unresolved. Trimming left V 6 bases short and J 4 bases short, with 18 bases between. Looked up from germline, CDR1 is MNHEY and CDR2 is SMNVEV (reference sequence). CDR3 length: 15 residues. The CDR3 nucleotides are TGTGCCAGCAGCCGAACGCCGGCTGTAGGCACTGAAGCTTTCTTT. Protein product: CASSRTPAVGTEAFF.

The table lists this clonotype with a few counts. The chain carries TRBV12-3 or TRBV12-4 and TRBJ1-5, with 7 bases lining up with TRBD1. With V trimmed by 4 bases and J by 6 bases, 6 bases remained unmatched. CDR3 size: 14 residues. CDR3 loop: CASSSQTGTQPQHF. The CDR3 DNA follows: TGTGCCAGCAGTTCCCAGACAGGGACTCAGCCCCAGCATTTT.

This chain connects TRBV6-6 to TRBJ1-2; D may be TRBD1 (5 bases). Germline-derived CDR1 and CDR2 are MNHNY and SVGAGI (reference sequence). The CDR3 covers 13 residues. Between the trimmed V and J ends, which lost 5 bases and 3 bases, there was a span of 10 bases. The CDR3 bases are TGTGCCAGCAGTCTGGGGGAGGACTATGGCTACACCTTC. This encodes CASSLGEDYGYTF.

The chain has TRBV3-1 and TRBJ2-5; either TRBD1 or TRBD2 may supply D (5 bases each). V lost 6 bases, J lost 5 bases, and 16 bases lay in between. This CDR3 spans 14 amino acids. Germline CDR1 and CDR2: LGHDT and YNNKEL (reference sequence). The DNA of the CDR3 is TGTGCCAGCAGTTACGACCGGGGCTGGGAGACCCAGTACTTC. It specifies CASSYDRGWETQYF.

This clonotype was detected ten times or more. The rearrangement uses TRBV7-2 and TRBJ2-5, with D possibly TRBD2 on 5 matching bases. CDR1 is SGHTA and CDR2 is FQGNSA in the germline V gene. The V and J ends lost 1 base and 4 bases respectively, with 10 bases between them. The CDR3 sequence is 14 residues long. The CDR3 sequence: CASSLGAGVETQYF. The CDR3 DNA follows: TGTGCCAGCAGCTTAGGCGCGGGCGTAGAGACCCAGTACTTC.

This clonotype was seen repeatedly, ten times or more. CDR3 protein: CASSPLQPSYNEQFF. The DNA of the CDR3 is TGTGCCAGCAGCCCCCTTCAGCCATCCTACAATGAGCAGTTCTTC. The rearrangement joins TRBV7-8 to TRBJ2-1; D uncertain. Trimming took off 5 bases at V and 1 base at J, with 12 bases between the two ends. CDR1 and CDR2 (germline): SGHVS, FQNEAQ. This CDR3 is 15 amino acids long.

The sample holds many counts of this clonotype. The chain uses TRBV7-8 and TRBJ2-3, with 10 bases matching TRBD1. V shed 6 bases, J shed 5 bases, and the junction held 5 bases outside the gene matches. The germline V gene has CDR1 SGHVS and CDR2 FQNEAQ. The CDR3 consists of 14 residues. The CDR3 region is CASSPDRGQDTQYF. CDR3 DNA: TGTGCCAGCAGTCCTGACAGGGGGCAAGATACGCAGTATTTT.

This sequence joins TRBV12-3 or TRBV12-4 and TRBJ2-3; D may correspond to TRBD1 or TRBD2 (5 bases each). CDR3 length: 13 residues. The V end was cut by 5 bases, the J end by 0 bases, with 6 bases between. CDR3 sequence: CASSGTSTDTQYF. The CDR3 bases are TGTGCCAGCAGTGGGACGAGCACAGATACGCAGTATTTT.

Only a few counts were recorded for this clonotype. This chain uses TRBV20-1 with TRBJ2-1; the D is unclear. The CDR3 is 11 amino acids. Germline V gives CDR1 DFQATT, CDR2 SNEGSKA (reference sequence). The V end was cut by 1 base, the J end by 10 bases, with 8 bases between. The CDR3 loop reads CSARAFREQFF. CDR3 sequence (DNA): TGCAGTGCTAGAGCCTTTCGGGAGCAGTTCTTC.